The T cell receptor (beta chain) described here comes from a study of cytomegalovirus exposure and HLA in healthy donors. Findings and caveats of the study: A link between a missense DCLRE1C variant and TCR beta V- and J-gene trimming emerged from a later analysis. Later findings reportedly placed an Asian-associated ancestry cluster below the approximately 670-donor mean for N-insertions.

As for this clone: The antigen is not known.

CDR1 and CDR2 from the germline V gene are LNHDA and SQIVND (reference sequence). The CDR3 totals 16 residues. V shed 7 bases, J shed 0 bases, and the junction held 9 bases outside the gene matches. It was with 60 Vbeta and 13 Jbeta primers that the PCR ran. Generated by immunoSEQ multiplex PCR, the TCRdb table keeps only in-frame clones and is missing some. The sample shows 120,000 or so clones, 81% of them seen only once. J is TRBJ2-1 and V is TRBV19; 7 nucleotides line up with TRBD2. This sequence was found in a man between 18 and 29 years old in good health and CMV-seropositive. The sample consisted of PBMCs. The CDR3 DNA reads TGTGCCAGTACCCTATCTAGCGGAAGCTCCTACAATGAGCAGTTCTTC. It encodes CASTLSSGSSYNEQFF.